This entry lists 21 T cell receptor beta chains sequenced from one sample in a study of blood T cells in healthy people across ages. Using a J-beta primer mix together with a sample-barcoded 5' primer, a second PCR was run for about 6 to 11 cycles. MiXCR, applied by TCRdb to the 5' RACE reads, yields one record per CDR3 protein. The data hold about 1 million distinct CDR3 sequences, with 35% to 55% observed a single time. The specimen was blood. These receptor sequences come from a woman aged 55-70 years in good health.

The chain joins TRBV29-1 to TRBJ2-1; perhaps TRBD2 as D (7 bases). Germline CDR1 SQVTM, CDR2 ANQGSEA. Trimming took 7 bases from V and 9 from J, leaving 19 bases between them. The CDR3 contains 13 residues. In DNA form, the CDR3 reads TGCAGCGCCCGAAGGGGGGGGGCCCCTGAGCAGTTCTTC. Its translation: CSARRGGAPEQFF.

This clonotype has a handful of counts. The J gene is TRBJ2-1, the V gene TRBV20-1, with 10 bases aligning to TRBD1. V lost 0 bases to trimming and J lost 1 base; unmatched junction nucleotides: 9. In germline, CDR1 is DFQATT, CDR2 SNEGSKA (reference sequence). The CDR3 sequence is 18 residues long. In DNA, the CDR3 is TGCAGTGCTAGAGATCCGGGACAGGGGAGGGCGTCCTACAATGAGCAGTTCTTC. Translation gives CSARDPGQGRASYNEQFF.

This clonotype has just a few counts. The chain couples TRBV7-9 to TRBJ2-5, with 12 nucleotides matching TRBD2. Germline lookup yields CDR1 SEHNR and CDR2 FQNEAQ (reference sequence). V dropped 5 bases and J dropped 4; count of bases not matched to a gene: 11. The CDR3 has 17 amino acids. The DNA of the CDR3 is TGTGCCAGCAGCCTTCGACTAGCGGGAGTCGCGGCAGAGACCCAGTACTTC. Translated: CASSLRLAGVAAETQYF.

The chain has TRBV5-6 and TRBJ1-5; D gene ambiguous. Germline CDR1 is SGHDT and CDR2 is YYEEEE. The CDR3 loop spans 15 amino acids. The V and J ends lost 2 bases and 3 bases respectively, with 12 bases between them. CDR3 in amino acids: CASSFGPSNNQPQHF. The CDR3 coding sequence is TGTGCCAGCAGCTTTGGGCCTTCCAACAATCAGCCCCAGCATTTT.

A few counts support this clonotype. The V and J genes are TRBV11-2 and TRBJ2-7; the D gene is possibly TRBD2 (5 bases). The V gene lost 0 bases and the J gene lost 2 bases, with 14 bases spanning the gap. Germline CDR1 and CDR2: SGHAT and FQNNGV. CDR3 length: 16 amino acids. CDR3 residues: CASSLERAAFTYEQYF. The CDR3 DNA is TGTGCCAGCAGCTTAGAGCGAGCGGCCTTTACCTACGAGCAGTACTTC.

The rearrangement uses TRBV6-5 and TRBJ1-2; no reliable D call. The germline V and J ends were trimmed by 0 bases and 5 bases, with 10 bases remaining between them. CDR1 and CDR2 (germline): MNHEY, SVGAGI. The CDR3 totals 14 residues. Here the CDR3 reads CASSYSNREYGYTF. The CDR3 bases are TGTGCCAGCAGTTACTCGAACCGGGAGTATGGCTACACCTTC.

The V and J genes are TRBV24-1 and TRBJ1-5; no firm D call. The CDR3 consists of 14 residues. Germline CDR1 KGHDR, CDR2 SFDVKD. Trimming stripped 2 bases from V and 4 bases from J, with 8 bases between. The CDR3 nucleotides are TGTGCCACCAGTGATTCCCGGGATAATCAGCCCCAGCATTTT. This encodes CATSDSRDNQPQHF.

A few counts support this clonotype. The chain joins TRBV11-2 to TRBJ2-5; D possibly corresponds to TRBD1 (6 bases). CDR1 and CDR2 from the germline V gene are SGHAT and FQNNGV. The CDR3 is 14 residues long. Trimming took 2 bases from V and 1 from J, leaving 8 bases between them. CDR3 bases: TGTGCCAGCAGCTTAAACAGGGCCCAAGAGACCCAGTACTTC. Translated: CASSLNRAQETQYF.

The CDR3 region is CASSSVEGQGGYEQYF. CDR3 sequence (DNA): TGTGCCAGCAGCTCGGTAGAAGGACAGGGGGGCTACGAGCAGTACTTC. This sequence joins TRBV7-9 and TRBJ2-4; 10 bases match TRBD1. The last part of the DNA fits TRBJ2-7 better; the J call may be wrong. The CDR3 covers 16 residues. Germline loops: CDR1 SEHNR, CDR2 FQNEAQ (reference sequence).

This clonotype has just a few counts. The V and J genes are TRBV25-1 and TRBJ2-7, with D tentatively TRBD2 (6 bases). V lost 6 bases, J lost 0 bases, and 12 bases lay in between. Germline V gene data show CDR1 as MGHDK and CDR2 as SYGVNS. CDR3 size: 14 residues. This CDR3 reads CASSAAGPSYEQYF. The CDR3 DNA reads TGTGCCAGCAGCGCAGCGGGCCCCTCCTACGAGCAGTACTTC.

The table lists this clonotype with a count of one. The CDR3 nucleotides are TGTGCCAGCAGTGAGGCTAGGGGATCCGAGCAGTACTTC. It is translated as CASSEARGSEQYF. The rearrangement links TRBV2 to TRBJ2-4; possible D gene TRBD1, 5 bases. The end of the DNA is better explained by TRBJ2-7, so the J call may be wrong. The CDR3 loop spans 13 amino acids. CDR1 SNHLY and CDR2 FYNNEI come from the germline V gene.

The chain combines TRBV10-3 with TRBJ2-7, with a tentative D call TRBD2 (5 bases). Germline assignment: CDR1 ENHRY and CDR2 SYGVKD. The V end was cut by 0 bases, the J end by 0 bases, with 12 bases between. This CDR3 has 16 amino acids. In DNA form, the CDR3 reads TGTGCCATCAGTGAGTCGGAGGATTCTAGCTCCTACGAGCAGTACTTC. It codes for CAISESEDSSSYEQYF.

The chain employs TRBV15 and TRBJ2-1, with D perhaps TRBD1 (5 bases). The CDR3 loop spans 14 amino acids. Germline CDR1 LNHNV, CDR2 YYDKDF (reference sequence). Trimming shortened V by 0 bases and J by 8 bases, and 11 bases separated the two germline ends. For the CDR3, the DNA is TGTGCCACCAGCAGAGACAGGGATTACGATGAGCAGTTCTTC. Translation gives CATSRDRDYDEQFF.

V gene TRBV12-3 or TRBV12-4 combines with J gene TRBJ2-5; the match to TRBD2 covers 11 bases. Trimming cost V 6 bases and J 11 bases; bases outside gene matches: 14. The CDR3 is 15 amino acids. CDR3 in amino acids: CASSTQLAGEGEQYF. CDR3 nucleotides: TGTGCCAGCAGCACCCAACTAGCGGGAGAGGGTGAGCAGTACTTC.

V usage is TRBV29-1 and J usage is TRBJ2-3, with unresolved D. V was shortened by 6 bases and J by 2 bases, with 21 bases between the two germline ends. The CDR3 runs to 16 residues. CDR1 and CDR2 from the germline V gene are SQVTM and ANQGSEA. CDR3 DNA sequence: TGCAGCGTAGCGAATGTCCCGGGCGCGGACACAGATACGCAGTATTTT. As protein: CSVANVPGADTDTQYF.

A word on this clonotype: Germline is not matched at one junction end, which may reflect a read error. The rearrangement joins TRBV25-1 to TRBJ2-3; D gene ambiguous. This CDR3 has 14 amino acids. CDR1 MGHDK and CDR2 SYGVNS come from the germline V gene. CDR3 loop: CASNEMNPADTQYF. In DNA, the CDR3 is TGTGCCAGCAATGAAATGAATCCTGCAGATACGCAGTATTTT.

V gene TRBV12-3 or TRBV12-4 combines with J gene TRBJ2-7, with 7 nucleotides matching TRBD2. Germline trimming cut 1 base from V and 6 bases from J; bases unmatched to any gene: 9. The length of the CDR3 is 15 residues. The CDR3 spells CASSLEWEGSVEQYF. The CDR3 DNA sequence: TGTGCCAGCAGTTTAGAGTGGGAGGGCAGCGTCGAGCAGTACTTC.

This chain links TRBV4-1 with TRBJ1-2; no firm D call. The CDR3 totals 16 residues. V lost 6 bases and J 3 bases, leaving 20 bases between the germline ends. Germline V gives CDR1 MGHRA, CDR2 YSYEKL. The DNA of the CDR3 is TGCGCCAGCAGGACGCCAGGCGGGCCTTGGGACTATGGCTACACCTTC. Amino acid sequence: CASRTPGGPWDYGYTF.

The chain combines TRBV20-1 with TRBJ1-4; 7 bases are a match to TRBD1. V was pared by 7 bases and J by 5 bases, with 10 bases of the junction left unmatched. Germline V gene sequence: CDR1 DFQATT, CDR2 SNEGSKA (reference sequence). The length of the CDR3 is 14 residues. The CDR3 region is CSVRSDRANEKLFF. The CDR3 region has the DNA TGCAGTGTTAGGAGTGACAGGGCAAATGAAAAACTGTTTTTT.

The chain combines TRBV11-2 with TRBJ2-7, with 8 positions matching TRBD1. Trimming cost V 0 bases and J 2 bases; bases outside gene matches: 6. The germline V gene has CDR1 SGHAT and CDR2 FQNNGV. The CDR3 is 16 residues long. In DNA, the CDR3 is TGTGCCAGCAGCTTAGATCTTGGGACAGGAACCTACGAGCAGTACTTC. It specifies CASSLDLGTGTYEQYF.

This clonotype was observed a few times. This chain uses TRBV29-1 with TRBJ2-1; 9 bases line up with TRBD2. The CDR3 consists of 15 residues. Germline V CDR1 and CDR2: SQVTM, ANQGSEA. CDR3 sequence reads: CLVNPAGGPYNEQFF. The DNA for the CDR3 is TGCCTTGTGAACCCTGCGGGAGGGCCCTACAATGAGCAGTTCTTC.